This TCR beta chain is drawn from a study of CD8 T cells in Susac syndrome. Whole-study context: When their blood was taken, the Susac syndrome patients had either not yet had any therapy, were taking corticosteroids, or were taking intravenous immunoglobulin alone.

The RNA input was about 0.5 to 1 ug, and it was reverse transcribed with random hexamers. TCRdb passed the immunoSEQ multiplex PCR reads through MiXCR, listing each CDR3 protein once. The sample has 160,000 or so distinct CDR3 sequences, 94% seen once; the top ten hold approximately 0.11%. Sequencing of TCR beta was carried out in blood CD8+ and CD4+ T cells. Recently defined diagnostic criteria for definite or probable disease were fulfilled by Susac syndrome patients. Per germline, CDR1 LNHDA and CDR2 SQIVND (reference sequence). This CDR3 comprises 12 residues. V trimming: 9 bases; J trimming: 3 bases; junction bases outside the gene matches: 4.

This TCR came from a human donor with Susac syndrome. Sequenced sample: CD4+ T cells from PBMCs. The chain recombines TRBV19 with TRBJ1-2, with 7 bases aligning to TRBD1. The CDR3 loop reads CASLDRDYGYTF. CDR3 in DNA: TGTGCCAGCCTTGACAGGGACTATGGCTACACCTTC.